This TCR beta chain was sequenced during a study of CD8 T cells in Susac syndrome. A note on this clonotype: Its antigen is currently unknown.

CD8+ and CD4+ blood T cells underwent TCR beta sequencing. It was with random hexamers that roughly 0.45 to 1 ug RNA was reverse transcribed. Multiplex immunoSEQ PCR targeted 54 Vbeta and 13 Jbeta TCR beta segments. TCRdb processed the immunoSEQ multiplex PCR reads anew with MiXCR; each CDR3 protein has one entry. Here the sample spans around 200,000 distinct CDR3 sequences, about 93% being singletons. The study's findings and limits: The authors acknowledged that the study's TCR sequencing and HLA analysis involved relatively few individuals.

The sample comprised CD8+ T cells from PBMCs. The TCR sequence derives from a human donor with multiple sclerosis.

The CDR3 here is CASSYSRGFETQYF. In nucleotides, the CDR3 is TGTGCCAGCAGTTACTCGAGGGGTTTTGAGACCCAGTACTTC. The chain couples TRBV6-2 or TRBV6-3 to TRBJ2-5; either TRBD1 or TRBD2 may fit D (5 bases each). V dropped 0 bases and J dropped 5 bases, with 10 bases sitting between them. This CDR3 is built from 14 residues. Germline assignment: CDR1 MNHEY and CDR2 SVGEGT.